These T cell receptor beta chains were read from a single sample in a study of technical replicates of blood from a handful of donors. Using immunoSEQ multiplex PCR, the repertoire was profiled, and TCRdb retains in-frame clones only, with some absent. Altogether about 88,000 clones are present, about nine tenths being singletons, with the ten largest covering 0.2% to 0.3%. Sequencing was performed on T cells isolated from PBMCs. Receptors originate from a human donor in good health. Both conserved end residues are part of each CDR3. D genes are given only for firm matches. Only part of the rows carry a size: once, few, many, or a class if the clone is expanded.

cdr3_aa cdr3_nt d_call clone_size j_call v_call cdr3_length
CASRPGTEGETQYF TGCGCCAGCAGACCCGGGACAGAAGGAGAGACCCAGTACTTC TRBD1 - TRBJ2-5 TRBV5-1 14
CASSLTGQGPGELFF TGTGCCAGCAGTTTGACGGGACAGGGGCCCGGGGAGCTGTTTTTT TRBD1 - TRBJ2-2 TRBV27 15
CASRFESGQKRINYEQYF TGCGCCAGCAGATTCGAGAGTGGGCAGAAAAGAATAAACTACGAGCAGTACTTC - - TRBJ2-7 TRBV5-1 18
CASSTSGDNQPQHF TGTGCCAGTAGTACTTCAGGCGACAATCAGCCCCAGCATTTT - few TRBJ1-5 TRBV19 14
CASSEGQGFLDTQYF TGTGCCAGCAGCGAGGGACAGGGCTTTTTAGATACGCAGTATTTT TRBD1 - TRBJ2-3 TRBV6-5 15
CASSLNLRLNTEAFF TGTGCCAGCAGCTTAAATCTGCGATTGAACACTGAAGCTTTCTTT - once TRBJ1-1 TRBV11-2 15
CASSIAGTGGWGTEAFF TGCGCCAGCAGCATTGCCGGGACAGGGGGTTGGGGCACTGAAGCTTTCTTT TRBD1 - TRBJ1-1 TRBV5-1 17
CASMDSGGSYEQYF TGTGCCAGCATGGATAGCGGGGGATCCTACGAGCAGTACTTC TRBD2 - TRBJ2-7 TRBV6-6 14
CASSPGTGGYWKRYF TGTGCCAGCAGCCCCGGGACAGGGGGCTACTGGAAACGGTACTTC TRBD1 - TRBJ2-7 TRBV7-9 15
CASSWDRPATGELFF TGTGCCAGCAGCTGGGACAGGCCGGCCACCGGGGAGCTGTTTTTT TRBD1 - TRBJ2-2 TRBV7-3 15
CASSSTAGDYGYTF TGCGCCAGCAGCTCCACCGCGGGGGACTATGGCTACACCTTC - - TRBJ1-2 TRBV5-1 14